The T cell receptor beta chain described here comes from a study of shared clonotypes between healthy human individuals. Naive CD8 cells lacked CD45RO, underwent positive selection for CCR7 and left out terminally differentiated effector memory CD45RA+ cells. From germline, CDR1 is LGHNA and CDR2 YNFKEQ. Trimming removed 4 bases from V and 1 base from J, with 22 bases in between. The CDR3 runs to 19 residues. Measured with immunoSEQ multiplex PCR; TCRdb has only the in-frame clones, and not every one. This repertoire shows hundreds of thousands of clones, 80% to 95% found once; its top ten account for around 24%.

What was sequenced was naive CD8+ T cells sorted from blood. The J gene is TRBJ2-2, the V gene TRBV4-2; D may be TRBD1 or TRBD2 (5 bases each). The receptor's source is a man between 25 and 39 years old in good health. For the CDR3, the DNA is TGTGCCAGCAGCCGCTCCTTCTCCGGGACCCCCAAGAACACCGGGGAGCTGTTTTTT. It codes for CASSRSFSGTPKNTGELFF.